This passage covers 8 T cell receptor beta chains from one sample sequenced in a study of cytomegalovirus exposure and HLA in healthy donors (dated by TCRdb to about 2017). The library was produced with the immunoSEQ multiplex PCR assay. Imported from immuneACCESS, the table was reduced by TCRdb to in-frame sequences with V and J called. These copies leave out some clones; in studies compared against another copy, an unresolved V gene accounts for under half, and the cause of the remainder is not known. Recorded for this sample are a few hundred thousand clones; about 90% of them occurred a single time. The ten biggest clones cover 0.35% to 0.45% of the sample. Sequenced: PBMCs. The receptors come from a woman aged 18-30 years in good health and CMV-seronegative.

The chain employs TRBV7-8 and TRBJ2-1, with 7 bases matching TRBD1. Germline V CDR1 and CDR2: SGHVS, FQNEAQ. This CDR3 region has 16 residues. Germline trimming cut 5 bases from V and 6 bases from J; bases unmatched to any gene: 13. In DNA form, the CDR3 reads TGTGCCAGCAGCCAACCCGCGACAGGGCCCGGCAATGAGCAGTTCTTC. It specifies CASSQPATGPGNEQFF. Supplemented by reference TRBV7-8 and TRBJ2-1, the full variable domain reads GAGVSQSPRYKVAKRGQDVALRCDPISGHVSLFWYQQALGQGPEFLTYFQNEAQLDKSGLPSDRFFAERPEGSVSTLKIQRTQQEDSAVYLCASSQPATGPGNEQFFGPGTRLTVL.

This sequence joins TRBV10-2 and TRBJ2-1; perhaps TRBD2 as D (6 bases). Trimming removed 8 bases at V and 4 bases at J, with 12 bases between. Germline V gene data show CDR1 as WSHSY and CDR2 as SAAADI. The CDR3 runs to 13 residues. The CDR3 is CASSGTDYNEQFF. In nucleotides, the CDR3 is TGCGCCAGCTCCGGGACTGATTACAATGAGCAGTTCTTC.

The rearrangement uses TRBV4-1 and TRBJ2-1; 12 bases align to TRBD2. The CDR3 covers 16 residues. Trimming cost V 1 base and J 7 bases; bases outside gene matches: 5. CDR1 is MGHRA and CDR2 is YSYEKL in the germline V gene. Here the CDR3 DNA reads TGCGCCAGCAGCCAAGTTCTAGCGGGGGGGCCAAATGAGCAGTTCTTC. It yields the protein CASSQVLAGGPNEQFF.

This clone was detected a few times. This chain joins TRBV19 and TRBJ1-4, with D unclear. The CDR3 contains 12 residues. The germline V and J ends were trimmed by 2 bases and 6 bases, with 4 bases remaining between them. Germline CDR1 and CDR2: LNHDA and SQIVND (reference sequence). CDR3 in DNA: TGTGCCAGTAGTATACTTGATGAAAAACTGTTTTTT. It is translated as CASSILDEKLFF.

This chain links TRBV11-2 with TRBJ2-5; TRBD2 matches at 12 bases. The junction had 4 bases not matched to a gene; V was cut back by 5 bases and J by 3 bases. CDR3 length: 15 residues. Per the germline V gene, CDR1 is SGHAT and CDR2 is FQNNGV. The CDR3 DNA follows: TGTGCCAGCAGCAGAAGACTAGCGGGGGAAGAGACCCAGTACTTC. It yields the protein CASSRRLAGEETQYF.

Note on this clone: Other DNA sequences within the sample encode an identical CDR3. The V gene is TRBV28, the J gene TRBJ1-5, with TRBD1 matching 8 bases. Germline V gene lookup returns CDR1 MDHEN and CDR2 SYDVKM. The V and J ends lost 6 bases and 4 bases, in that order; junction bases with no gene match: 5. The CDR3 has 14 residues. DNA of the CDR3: TGTGCCAGCAGGGCAGGGGGCCCGAATCAGCCCCAGCATTTT. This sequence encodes CASRAGGPNQPQHF. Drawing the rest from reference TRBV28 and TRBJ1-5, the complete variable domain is DVKVTQSSRYLVKRTGEKVFLECVQDMDHENMFWYRQDPGLGLRLIYFSYDVKMKEKGDIPEGYSVSREKKERFSLILESASTNQTSMYLCASRAGGPNQPQHFGDGTRLSIL.

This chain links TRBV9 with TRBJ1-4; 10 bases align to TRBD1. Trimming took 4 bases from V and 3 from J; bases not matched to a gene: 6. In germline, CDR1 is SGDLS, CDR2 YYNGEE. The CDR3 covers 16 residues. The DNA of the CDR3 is TGTGCCAGCAGCCCCCCCGGGACAGGGGCTAATGAAAAACTGTTTTTT. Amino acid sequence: CASSPPGTGANEKLFF.

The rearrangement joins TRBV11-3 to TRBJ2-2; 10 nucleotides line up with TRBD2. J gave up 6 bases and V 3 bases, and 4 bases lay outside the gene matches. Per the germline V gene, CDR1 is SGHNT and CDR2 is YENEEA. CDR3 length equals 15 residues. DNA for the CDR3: TGTGCCAGCAGCTTGGGACTAGCGATAGCCGGGGAGCTGTTTTTT. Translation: CASSLGLAIAGELFF.